This T cell receptor beta chain is drawn from a study of T-cell reconstitution after alpha-beta-depleted transplantation in children. Study results and caveats: Expanded graft clones, several hundred of them, were reportedly the source of alpha-beta T cells about two months after transplant.

In this sample, this clonotype turned up many times. Its antigen is as yet unknown. The CDR3 spans 13 residues. V lost 3 bases, J lost 2 bases, and 3 bases lay in between. In germline, CDR1 is SGDLS, CDR2 YYNGEE. Library preparation (for TCRbeta) was performed with unique molecular identifiers. TCRdb itself ran the PCR reads through MiXCR, one entry per CDR3 protein. The sample contains 32,000 or so distinct CDR3 sequences, approximately 6.9% of which appear only once. The chain couples TRBV9 to TRBJ2-6; D is uncertain. The receptor comes from a child less than two years old who had a stem cell transplant for acute myeloid leukemia, so the T cells may come from the graft donor. The sequenced sample was peripheral blood, obtained 60 days after TCRalphabeta/CD19-depleted stem cell transplant. CDR3 DNA: TGTGCCAGCAGCGCCGCTGGGGCCAACGTCCTGACTTTC. Translation: CASSAAGANVLTF.